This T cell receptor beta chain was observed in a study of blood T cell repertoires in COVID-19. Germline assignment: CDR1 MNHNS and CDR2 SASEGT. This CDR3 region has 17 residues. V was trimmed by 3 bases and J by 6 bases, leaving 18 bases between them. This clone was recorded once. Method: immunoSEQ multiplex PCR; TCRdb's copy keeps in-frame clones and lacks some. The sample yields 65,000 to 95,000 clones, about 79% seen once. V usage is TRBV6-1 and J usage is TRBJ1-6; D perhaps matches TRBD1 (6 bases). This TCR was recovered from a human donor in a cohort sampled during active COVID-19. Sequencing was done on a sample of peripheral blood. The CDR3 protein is CASSEVAGAAVNSPLHF. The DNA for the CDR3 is TGTGCCAGCAGTGAGGTGGCGGGGGCTGCCGTTAATTCACCCCTCCACTTT.